The clone carrying this T cell receptor (beta chain) was counted a few times. This sample was included in a study of T-cell memory formation after mild COVID-19. This CDR3 region has 18 residues. The germline CDR1 and CDR2 sequences are DFQATT and SNEGSKA (reference sequence). Trimming pared 0 bases from V and 2 bases from J, leaving 20 bases between. TCRdb fed the 5' RACE reads into MiXCR, producing one record per CDR3 protein. The sample comprises 250,000 to 350,000 distinct CDR3 sequences, 15% to 20% of which are singletons, and roughly 20% rests with the top ten. Input material: PBMCs or a T cell subset sorted from them (not recorded which). The J gene is TRBJ1-3, the V gene TRBV20-1; possible D gene TRBD1, 5 bases. This receptor was taken from a man younger than 35 who had mild COVID-19 (a few samples of this study predate the infection). Cell type and time point are not known. The chain's CDR3 is CSARDPRKGADPGNTIYF. The CDR3 DNA reads as TGCAGTGCTAGAGACCCACGTAAAGGGGCCGATCCTGGAAACACCATATATTTT.